Below, 14 T cell receptor beta chains from the same sample are listed, as sequenced in a study of naive and memory T cell subsets. Study-wide findings and caveats: Especially in CD8 cells, naive repertoires contained a few larger clonotypes, possibly CD45RA-re-expressing memory cells.

These receptors' antigens are unknown. An equimolar mix of two oligonucleotides served as the beta constant-region primer for TRBC1 and TRBC2. Ligated cDNA was amplified by four rounds of PCR with nested alpha and beta constant-region primers and SP2. TCRdb re-derived calls from the UMI-ligation and nested PCR reads in MiXCR, one entry per CDR3 protein. Of about 90,000 distinct CDR3 sequences listed, 11% were seen once; the top ten hold just over 0.13%. Sequenced: naive CD4+ T cells from blood. The receptors were sampled from a human donor in good health.

The chain couples TRBV20-1 to TRBJ2-1; D is possibly TRBD1 or TRBD2 (5 bases each). The CDR3 has 13 residues. V lost 3 bases and J 6 bases, leaving 12 bases between the germline ends. Germline CDR1 reads DFQATT; CDR2 reads SNEGSKA (reference sequence). The CDR3 DNA reads TGCAGTGCTAGCATTGAGGGACCCAATGAGCAGTTCTTC. This codes for CSASIEGPNEQFF.

This clonotype appeared a single time. This chain connects TRBV29-1 to TRBJ2-1; TRBD1 is a possible D gene (6 bases). V was clipped by 5 bases and J by 8 bases, with 19 bases between them. The CDR3 loop spans 14 amino acids. Per germline, CDR1 SQVTM and CDR2 ANQGSEA. The CDR3: CSVKLLGQFDEQFF. Written as DNA, the CDR3 is TGCAGCGTTAAACTCCTTGGACAGTTCGATGAGCAGTTCTTC.

The CDR3 here is CASSWDRGNIQYF. DNA of the CDR3: TGTGCCAGCAGTTGGGACAGGGGAAACATTCAGTACTTC. The rearrangement uses TRBV12-3 or TRBV12-4 and TRBJ2-4, with 10 positions matching TRBD1. The CDR3 has 13 residues. V gave up 4 bases and J gave up 6 bases; unmatched junction bases: 0.

The sample holds a few counts of this clonotype. The chain has TRBV28 and TRBJ2-7; TRBD2 matches at 7 bases. V dropped 9 bases and J dropped 0; count of bases not matched to a gene: 5. CDR1 and CDR2 (germline): MDHEN, SYDVKM. The CDR3 is made up of 13 amino acids. The CDR3 bases are TGTGCCAGTCTGGGGAGGGACTCCTACGAGCAGTACTTC. It translates to CASLGRDSYEQYF.

This clonotype was seen ten or more times. The chain links TRBV27 to TRBJ2-7, with 11 positions matching TRBD1. The J segment lost 0 bases and the V segment lost 4 bases, leaving 5 bases of the junction unmatched. Germline V lookup: CDR1 MNHEY, CDR2 SMNVEV (reference sequence). CDR3 length: 16 amino acids. CDR3 region: CASSSGTGGRSYEQYF. DNA for the CDR3: TGTGCCAGCAGTTCTGGGACAGGGGGACGCTCCTACGAGCAGTACTTC.

This chain links TRBV20-1 with TRBJ2-7; the match to TRBD2 covers 7 bases. This CDR3 is 12 amino acids long. Germline lookup yields CDR1 DFQATT and CDR2 SNEGSKA (reference sequence). Germline trimming cut 3 bases from V and 3 bases from J; bases unmatched to any gene: 2. The CDR3 sequence is CSASGGYYEQYF. The CDR3 DNA reads as TGCAGTGCTAGCGGGGGGTACTACGAGCAGTACTTC.

This clonotype was seen ten or more times. The J gene is TRBJ1-5, the V gene TRBV6-6, with TRBD1 matching over 8 bases. Germline V gives CDR1 MNHNY, CDR2 SVGAGI (reference sequence). The CDR3 length is 15 residues. With 3 bases clipped from V and 7 bases from J, the junction kept 8 bases outside the gene matches. CDR3 nucleotides: TGTGCCAGCAGTTATGAGCAGGGGGCATGGCAGCCCCAGCATTTT. It yields the protein CASSYEQGAWQPQHF.

The chain uses TRBV25-1 and TRBJ1-2; tentative D call: TRBD1 (6 bases). The CDR3 spans 14 residues. Germline-derived CDR1 and CDR2 are MGHDK and SYGVNS. V lost 2 bases to trimming and J lost 4 bases, with 11 bases between them. Written as DNA, the CDR3 is TGTGCCAGCAGTGAAAGGGTACAGGGCTATGGCTACACCTTC. Translating gives CASSERVQGYGYTF.

This clonotype was recorded at least ten times. The chain links TRBV19 to TRBJ2-2, with D perhaps TRBD2 (5 bases). Trimming took 7 bases from V and 6 from J, leaving 15 bases between them. CDR1 is LNHDA, CDR2 SQIVND, per germline (reference sequence). This CDR3 spans 14 amino acids. CDR3 sequence: CASKDSLGAGELFF. The CDR3 nucleotides are TGTGCCAGTAAGGACTCCCTAGGCGCCGGGGAGCTGTTTTTT.

This clonotype was counted at least ten times. This chain uses TRBV19 with TRBJ2-2, with D tentatively TRBD1 (6 bases). V lost 5 bases to trimming and J lost 4 bases, with 11 bases between them. Germline-derived CDR1 and CDR2 are LNHDA and SQIVND (reference sequence). The CDR3 length is 14 residues. The CDR3 nucleotides are TGTGCCAGTAGTGTCCAGGGGACCACCGGGGAGCTGTTTTTT. It translates to CASSVQGTTGELFF.

The CDR3 spells CATRIGPRDEQFF. For the CDR3, the DNA is TGTGCCACCAGAATCGGACCCAGGGATGAGCAGTTCTTC. The chain couples TRBV15 to TRBJ2-1, with D tentatively TRBD1 (5 bases). V lost 6 bases, J lost 8 bases, and 14 bases lay in between. Germline CDR1 and CDR2: LNHNV and YYDKDF (reference sequence). The CDR3 has 13 residues.

The chain uses TRBV19 and TRBJ1-2; no reliable D call. V lost 9 bases and J 6 bases, leaving 20 bases between the germline ends. The CDR3 is 14 residues long. The V gene's germline CDR1 is LNHDA and CDR2 SQIVND (reference sequence). The CDR3 bases are TGTGCCAGCCTTGGGGTGGTGTTCGGGAATGGCTACACCTTC. It encodes CASLGVVFGNGYTF.

This clonotype occurred a few times. The junction shows a germline mismatch at one end, possibly a read error. In DNA, the CDR3 is TGTGCCACCAGCGATTCCGGGAGAGCGAACACCGGGGAGCTGTTTTTT. This encodes CATSDSGRANTGELFF. The genes are TRBV24-1 and TRBJ2-2; D perhaps matches TRBD2 (6 bases). The CDR3 is made up of 16 amino acids. Germline V gene data show CDR1 as KGHDR and CDR2 as SFDVKD.

The sample holds a few counts of this clonotype. The chain has TRBV7-2 and TRBJ1-3, with D possibly matching TRBD1 (6 bases). V shed 5 bases and J shed 2 bases, with 16 bases lying between them. The CDR3 consists of 16 residues. Looked up from germline, CDR1 is SGHTA and CDR2 is FQGNSA. CDR3 region: CASSAEQGGTGNTIYF. For the CDR3, the DNA is TGTGCCAGCAGCGCAGAACAGGGAGGAACTGGAAACACCATATATTTT.